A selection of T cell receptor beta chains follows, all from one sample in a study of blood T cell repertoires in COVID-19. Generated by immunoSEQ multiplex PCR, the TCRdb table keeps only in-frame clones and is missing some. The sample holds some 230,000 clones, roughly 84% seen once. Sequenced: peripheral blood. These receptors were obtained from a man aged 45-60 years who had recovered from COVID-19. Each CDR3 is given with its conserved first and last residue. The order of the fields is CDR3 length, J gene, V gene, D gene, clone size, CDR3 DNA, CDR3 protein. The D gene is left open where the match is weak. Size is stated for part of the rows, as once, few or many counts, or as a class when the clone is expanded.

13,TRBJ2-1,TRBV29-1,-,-,TGCAGCGTACGCGGCGTAGCAAACGATGAGCAGTTCTTC,CSVRGVANDEQFF
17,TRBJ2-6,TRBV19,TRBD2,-,TGTGCCAGTACAAAACCCGGGGAGGGGAGTGGGGCCAACGTCCTGACTTTC,CASTKPGEGSGANVLTF
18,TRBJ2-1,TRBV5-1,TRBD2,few,TGCGCCAGCAGCTTGGCCGCGGGAGCGGGAGGAGGGGGCAATGAGCAGTTCTTC,CASSLAAGAGGGGNEQFF
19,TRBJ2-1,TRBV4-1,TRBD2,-,TGCGCCAGCAGCCAAGTGATATCAGGAGCGGGAGGGATATACAATGAGCAGTTCTTC,CASSQVISGAGGIYNEQFF
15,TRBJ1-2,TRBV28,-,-,TGTGCCAGCAGTTTACCCAGAAGTCTGTCGTATGGCTACACCTTC,CASSLPRSLSYGYTF
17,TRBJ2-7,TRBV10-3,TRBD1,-,TGTGCCATCAGTGGGACCTTCCGGGACAGGGGATCGGAAGAGCAGTACTTC,CAISGTFRDRGSEEQYF
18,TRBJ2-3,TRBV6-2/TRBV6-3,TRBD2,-,TGTGCCAGCAGTTACTCGACACTAGCGGGATTAAACACAGATACGCAGTATTTT,CASSYSTLAGLNTDTQYF
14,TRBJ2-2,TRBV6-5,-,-,TGTGCCAGTGGTCTAGGGGCGAACACCGGGGAGCTGTTTTTT,CASGLGANTGELFF
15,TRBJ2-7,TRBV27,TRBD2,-,TGTGCCAGCAGCCCCGGGACTAGCGGGATCTACGAGCAGTACTTC,CASSPGTSGIYEQYF
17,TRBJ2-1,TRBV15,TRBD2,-,TGTGCCACCAGCAGTGACAGGACTAGCGGAGCGGGGAGGGAGCAGTTCTTC,CATSSDRTSGAGREQFF
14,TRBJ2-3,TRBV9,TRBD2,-,TGTGCCAGCAGCGTAGGCGTAGCGGGAGGCCCGCAGTATTTT,CASSVGVAGGPQYF
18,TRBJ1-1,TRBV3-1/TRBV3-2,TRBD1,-,TGTGCCAGCAGCCAGGAAACCTTAGCCGGGACAGTGAACACTGAAGCTTTCTTT,CASSQETLAGTVNTEAFF
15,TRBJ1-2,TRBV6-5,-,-,TGTGCCAGCAGCCGCTACAGGAATGTGAACTATGGCTACACCTTC,CASSRYRNVNYGYTF
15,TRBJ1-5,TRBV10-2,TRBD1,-,TGCGCCAGCACTACTACAGGGGACGGCAATCAGCCCCAGCATTTT,CASTTTGDGNQPQHF
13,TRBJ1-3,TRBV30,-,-,TGTGCCTGGAGTGCAGGCTCTGGAAACACCATATATTTT,CAWSAGSGNTIYF
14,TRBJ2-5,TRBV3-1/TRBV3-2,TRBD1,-,TGTGCCAGCAGCCGCCTTCAGGGGGTGGAGACCCAGTACTTC,CASSRLQGVETQYF
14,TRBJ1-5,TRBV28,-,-,TGTGCCAGCAGGGTTGGGGGGAACAATCAGCCCCAGCATTTT,CASRVGGNNQPQHF
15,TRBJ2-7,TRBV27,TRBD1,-,TGTGCCAGCAGTCAGGAGACAGGGGTTAGTTACGAGCAGTACTTC,CASSQETGVSYEQYF
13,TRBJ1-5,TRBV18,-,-,TGTGCCAGCTCACCAAAGCAAGATCAGCCCCAGCATTTT,CASSPKQDQPQHF
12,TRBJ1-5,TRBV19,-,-,TGTGCCAGTAGGGCAGTTCAGCAGCCCCAGCATTTT,CASRAVQQPQHF
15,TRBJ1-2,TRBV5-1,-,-,TGCGCCAGCAGCTATCAGGGAAGGACCTTTATGAGCTACACCTTC,CASSYQGRTFMSYTF
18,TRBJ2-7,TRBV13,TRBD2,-,TGTGCCAGCAGTTTATCCGGACTAGCGGGACGAGGGGGCAACGAGCAGTACTTC,CASSLSGLAGRGGNEQYF